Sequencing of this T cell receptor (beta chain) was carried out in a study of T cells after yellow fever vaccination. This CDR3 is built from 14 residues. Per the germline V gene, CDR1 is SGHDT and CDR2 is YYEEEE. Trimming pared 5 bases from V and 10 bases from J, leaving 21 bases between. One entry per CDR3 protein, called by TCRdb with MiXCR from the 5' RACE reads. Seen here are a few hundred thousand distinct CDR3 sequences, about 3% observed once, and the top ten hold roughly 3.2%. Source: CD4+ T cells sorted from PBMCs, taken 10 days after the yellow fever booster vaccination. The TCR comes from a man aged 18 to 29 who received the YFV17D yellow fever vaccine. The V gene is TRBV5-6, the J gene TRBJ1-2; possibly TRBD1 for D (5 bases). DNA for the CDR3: TGTGCCAGCAGTCCCTTAGCGGTTGGAGGGGTCTACACCTTC. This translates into CASSPLAVGGVYTF. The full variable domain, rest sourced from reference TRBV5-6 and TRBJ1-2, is DAGVTQSPTHLIKTRGQQVTLRCSPKSGHDTVSWYQQALGQGPQFIFQYYEEEERQRGNFPDRFSGHQFPNYSSELNVNALLLGDSALYLCASSPLAVGGVYTFGSGTRLTVV.